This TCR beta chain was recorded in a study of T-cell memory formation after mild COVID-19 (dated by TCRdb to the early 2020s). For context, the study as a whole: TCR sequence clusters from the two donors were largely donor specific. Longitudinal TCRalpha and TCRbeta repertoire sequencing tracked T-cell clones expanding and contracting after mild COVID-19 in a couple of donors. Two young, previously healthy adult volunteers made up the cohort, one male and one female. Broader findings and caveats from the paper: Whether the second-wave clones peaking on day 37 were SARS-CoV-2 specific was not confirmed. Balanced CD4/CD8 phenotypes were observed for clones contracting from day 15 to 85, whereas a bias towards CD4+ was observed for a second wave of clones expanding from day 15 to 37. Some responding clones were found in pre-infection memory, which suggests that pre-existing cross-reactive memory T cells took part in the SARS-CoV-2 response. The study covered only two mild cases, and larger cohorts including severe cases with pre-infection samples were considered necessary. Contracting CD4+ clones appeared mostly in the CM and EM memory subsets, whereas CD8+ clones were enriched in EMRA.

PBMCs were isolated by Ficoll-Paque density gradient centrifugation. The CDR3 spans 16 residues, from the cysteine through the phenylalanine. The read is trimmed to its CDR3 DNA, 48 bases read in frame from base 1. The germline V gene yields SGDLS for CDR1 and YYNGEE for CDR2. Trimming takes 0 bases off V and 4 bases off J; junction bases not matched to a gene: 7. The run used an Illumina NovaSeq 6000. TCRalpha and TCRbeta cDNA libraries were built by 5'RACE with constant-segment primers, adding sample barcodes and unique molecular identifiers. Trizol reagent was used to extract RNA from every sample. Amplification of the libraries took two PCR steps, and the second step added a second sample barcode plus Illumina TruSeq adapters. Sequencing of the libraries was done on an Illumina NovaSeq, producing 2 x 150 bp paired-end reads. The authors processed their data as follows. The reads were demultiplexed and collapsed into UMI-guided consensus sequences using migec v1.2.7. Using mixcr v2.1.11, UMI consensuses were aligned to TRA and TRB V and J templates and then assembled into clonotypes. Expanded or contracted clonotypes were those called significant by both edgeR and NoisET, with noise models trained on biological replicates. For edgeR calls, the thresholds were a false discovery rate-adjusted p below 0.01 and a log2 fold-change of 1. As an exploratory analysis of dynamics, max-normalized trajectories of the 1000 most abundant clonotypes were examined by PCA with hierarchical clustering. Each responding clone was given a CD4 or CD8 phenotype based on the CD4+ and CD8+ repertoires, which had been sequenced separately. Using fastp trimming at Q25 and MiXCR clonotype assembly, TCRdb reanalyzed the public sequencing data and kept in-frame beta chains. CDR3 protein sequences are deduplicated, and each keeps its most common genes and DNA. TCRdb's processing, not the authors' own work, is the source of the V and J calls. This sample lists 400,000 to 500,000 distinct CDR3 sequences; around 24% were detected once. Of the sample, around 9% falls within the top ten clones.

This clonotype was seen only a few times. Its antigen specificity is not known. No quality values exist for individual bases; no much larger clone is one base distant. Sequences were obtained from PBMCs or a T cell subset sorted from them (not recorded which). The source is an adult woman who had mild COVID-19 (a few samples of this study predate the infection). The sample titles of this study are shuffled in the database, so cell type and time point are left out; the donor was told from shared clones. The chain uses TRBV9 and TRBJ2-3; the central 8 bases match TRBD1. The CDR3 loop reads CASSVGAGGRSDTQYF. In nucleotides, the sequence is TGTGCCAGCAGCGTAGGGGCAGGGGGCAGGTCAGATACGCAGTATTTT.